The source of this TCR beta chain is a study of brain T cells in children with intractable seizures (dated by TCRdb to the early 2020s). Some background on the complete study: Resected brain tissue from fewer than 60 pediatric epilepsy surgery cases was initially screened for immune gene transcripts with a NanoString immunology panel. About 70% of the 12 selected surgery cases also had pre-surgery blood sequenced, which left four cases with brain tissue only.

The immunoSEQ assay was used to generate TCR beta chain sequences from genomic DNA. The study's own analysis went as follows. Any CDR3 sequence that did not begin with the conserved framework cysteine at position 104 was removed by hand. Clonality was calculated as one minus the normalized Shannon's Diversity Index, with values ranging from 0 (maximal diversity) to 1 (oligoclonal). Chi-squared comparison-of-proportions tests assessed whether the same CDR3 differed in frequency between samples, such as brain versus blood. Public clonotypes were identified through searches of immuneACCESS, and similarity to known antiviral clonotypes was evaluated with the VDJdb browser. Not all clones reach the TCRdb copy of this immuneACCESS table, which keeps in-frame sequences only. Checked studies attribute under half of the gap to unresolved V genes and leave the rest unexplained. V, J and clone size reflect that table, while D and trimming were determined from the DNA. Within this sample are approximately 330,000 clones, with 93% of them counted one time only. The ten largest account for about 6% of the sample.

The CDR3 goes from the cysteine to the phenylalanine over 15 residues. Only the CDR3 DNA is retained, 45 bases long and in frame from the first base. V ends up 3 bases short and J 10 bases short, with an unmatched junction base count of 12. The CDR1 and CDR2 encoded by the germline V gene (reference sequence) are MNHEY and SMNVEV. As for this clone: The clone's antigen remains unknown. Base qualities were left out, and no much larger clone turns up one base away.

Study-wide findings and limitations: Because sequencing depth was different between pre-surgery and post-surgery blood, clones absent from the pre-surgery sample may reflect undersampling. The patients' HCMV serostatus was not known, and viral specificity was inferred solely from CDR3 sequence similarity.

The sample's time point label, decoded: blood from clinic visit 5 months post-surgery; TSC patient then seizure free. Surgery cases with the highest brain T cell transcript signatures were selected for TCR beta chain sequencing of brain tissue and, where available, blood. Prior to surgery, the patients had been treated with at least one anti-epileptic drug. The TCR-sequenced patients were children whose drug-resistant epilepsy was caused by tuberous sclerosis complex, focal cortical dysplasia, Rasmussen encephalitis or hemimegalencephaly. Bulk genomic DNA was extracted from unsorted brain tissue and whole blood with the Monarch genomic DNA purification kit.

The material was peripheral blood, obtained about 5 months after surgery. The chain joins TRBV27 to TRBJ1-1, and TRBD1 matches 9 of the central bases. This receptor was obtained from a boy less than two years old with tuberous sclerosis and intractable seizures. The CDR3 region has the sequence CASSFMGQGGNRAFF. The sequenced DNA: TGTGCCAGCAGTTTTATGGGACAGGGAGGGAATCGAGCTTTCTTT.